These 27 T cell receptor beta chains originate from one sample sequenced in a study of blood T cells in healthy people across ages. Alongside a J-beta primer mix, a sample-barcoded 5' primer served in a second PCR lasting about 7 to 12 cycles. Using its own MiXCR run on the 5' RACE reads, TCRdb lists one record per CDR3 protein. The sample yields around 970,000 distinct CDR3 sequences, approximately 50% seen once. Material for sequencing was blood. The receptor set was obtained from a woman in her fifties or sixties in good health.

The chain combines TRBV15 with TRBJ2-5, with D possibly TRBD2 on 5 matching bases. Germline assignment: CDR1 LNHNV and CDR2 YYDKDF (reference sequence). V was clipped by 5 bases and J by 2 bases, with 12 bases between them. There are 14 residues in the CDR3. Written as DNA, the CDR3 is TGTGCCACCAGCCCCTCTGGGGAGCAAGAGACCCAGTACTTC. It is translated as CATSPSGEQETQYF.

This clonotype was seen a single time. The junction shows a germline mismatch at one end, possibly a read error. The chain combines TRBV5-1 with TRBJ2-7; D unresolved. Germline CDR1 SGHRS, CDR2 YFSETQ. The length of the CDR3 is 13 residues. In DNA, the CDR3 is TGCGCCAGCAGCTTGGGCAAGATGTACGAGCGGTACTTC. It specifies CASSLGKMYERYF. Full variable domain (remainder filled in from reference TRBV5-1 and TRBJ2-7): KAGVTQTPRYLIKTRGQQVTLSCSPISGHRSVSWYQQTPGQGLQFLFEYFSETQRNKGNFPGRFSGRQFSNSRSEMNVSTLELGDSALYLCASSLGKMYERYFGPGTRLTVT.

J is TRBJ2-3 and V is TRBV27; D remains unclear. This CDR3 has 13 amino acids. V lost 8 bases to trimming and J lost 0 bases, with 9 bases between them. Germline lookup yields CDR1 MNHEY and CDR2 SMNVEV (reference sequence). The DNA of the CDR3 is TGTGCCAGCCACCGGCCCAGCACAGATACGCAGTATTTT. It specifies CASHRPSTDTQYF.

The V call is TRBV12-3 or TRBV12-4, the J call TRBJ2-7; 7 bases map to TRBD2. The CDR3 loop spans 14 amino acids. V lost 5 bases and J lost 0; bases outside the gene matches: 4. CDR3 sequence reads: CASSRDYFSYEQYF. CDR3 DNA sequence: TGTGCCAGCAGTCGGGACTACTTCTCCTACGAGCAGTACTTC.

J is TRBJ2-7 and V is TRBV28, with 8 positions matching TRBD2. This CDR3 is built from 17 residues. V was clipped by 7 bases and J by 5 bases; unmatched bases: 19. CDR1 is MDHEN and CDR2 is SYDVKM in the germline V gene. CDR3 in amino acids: CASKSFGGSGSPHEQYF. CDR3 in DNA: TGTGCCAGCAAAAGTTTTGGGGGGAGCGGGAGCCCTCACGAGCAGTACTTC.

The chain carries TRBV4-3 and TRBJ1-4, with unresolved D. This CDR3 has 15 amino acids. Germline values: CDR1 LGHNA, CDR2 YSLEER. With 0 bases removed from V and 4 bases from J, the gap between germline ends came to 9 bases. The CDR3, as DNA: TGCGCCAGCAGCCAAGATTCGGAGTTTAATGAAAAACTGTTTTTT. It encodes CASSQDSEFNEKLFF.

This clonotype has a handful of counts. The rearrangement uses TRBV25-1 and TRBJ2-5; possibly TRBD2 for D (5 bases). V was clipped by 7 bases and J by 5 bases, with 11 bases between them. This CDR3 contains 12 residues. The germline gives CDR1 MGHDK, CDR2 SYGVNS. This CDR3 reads CASTEDRETQYF. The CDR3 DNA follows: TGTGCCAGCACGGAGGATCGGGAGACCCAGTACTTC.

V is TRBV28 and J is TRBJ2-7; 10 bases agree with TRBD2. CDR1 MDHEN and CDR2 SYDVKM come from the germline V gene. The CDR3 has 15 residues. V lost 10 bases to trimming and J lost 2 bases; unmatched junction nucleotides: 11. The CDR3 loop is CATTFRTSGAYEQYF. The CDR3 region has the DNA TGTGCCACTACGTTTAGGACTAGCGGAGCCTACGAGCAGTACTTC.

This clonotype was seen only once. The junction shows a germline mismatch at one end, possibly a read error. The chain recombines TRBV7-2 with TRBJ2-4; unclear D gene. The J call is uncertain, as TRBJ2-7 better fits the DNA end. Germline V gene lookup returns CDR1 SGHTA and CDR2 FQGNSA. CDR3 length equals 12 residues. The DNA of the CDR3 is TGTGTCAGCAGCTTGGTCTTCTACGAGCAGTACTTC. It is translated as CVSSLVFYEQYF.

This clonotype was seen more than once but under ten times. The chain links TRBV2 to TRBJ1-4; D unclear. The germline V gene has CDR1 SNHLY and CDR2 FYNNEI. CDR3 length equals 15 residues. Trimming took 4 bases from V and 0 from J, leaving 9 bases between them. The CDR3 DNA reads TGTGCCAGCAGTGTGATGGGTGCAACTAATGAAAAACTGTTTTTT. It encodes CASSVMGATNEKLFF. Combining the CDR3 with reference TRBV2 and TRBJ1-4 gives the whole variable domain EPEVTQTPSHQVTQMGQEVILRCVPISNHLYFYWYRQILGQKVEFLVSFYNNEISEKSEIFDDQFSVERPDGSNFTLKIRSTKLEDSAMYFCASSVMGATNEKLFFGSGTQLSVL.

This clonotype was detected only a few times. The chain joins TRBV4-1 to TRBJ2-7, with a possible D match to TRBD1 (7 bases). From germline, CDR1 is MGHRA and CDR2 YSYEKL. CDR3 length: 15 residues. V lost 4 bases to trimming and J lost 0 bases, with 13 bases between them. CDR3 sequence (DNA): TGCGCCAGCAGCCCCCAGGGGGGAAACTCCTACGAGCAGTACTTC. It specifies CASSPQGGNSYEQYF.

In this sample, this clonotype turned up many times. CDR3 region: CASAGMGNQPQHF. The DNA of the CDR3 is TGTGCCAGCGCCGGGATGGGCAATCAGCCCCAGCATTTT. This chain joins TRBV6-1 and TRBJ1-5; D call uncertain. Trimming stripped 8 bases from V and 2 bases from J, with 10 bases between. The CDR3 totals 13 residues. Germline loops: CDR1 MNHNS, CDR2 SASEGT.

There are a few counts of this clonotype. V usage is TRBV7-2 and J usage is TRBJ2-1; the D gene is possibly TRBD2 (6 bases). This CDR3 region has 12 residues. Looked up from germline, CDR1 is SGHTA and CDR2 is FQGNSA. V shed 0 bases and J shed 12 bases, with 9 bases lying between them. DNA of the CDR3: TGTGCCAGCAGCTTAGCGGTAGCGGCGCAGTTCTTC. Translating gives CASSLAVAAQFF.

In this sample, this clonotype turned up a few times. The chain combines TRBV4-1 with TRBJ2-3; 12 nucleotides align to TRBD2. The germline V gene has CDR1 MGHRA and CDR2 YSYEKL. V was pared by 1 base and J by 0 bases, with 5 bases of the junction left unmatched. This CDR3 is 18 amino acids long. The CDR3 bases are TGCGCCAGCAGCCAAGCTGGGACTAGCGGGCTTAGCACAGATACGCAGTATTTT. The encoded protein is CASSQAGTSGLSTDTQYF.

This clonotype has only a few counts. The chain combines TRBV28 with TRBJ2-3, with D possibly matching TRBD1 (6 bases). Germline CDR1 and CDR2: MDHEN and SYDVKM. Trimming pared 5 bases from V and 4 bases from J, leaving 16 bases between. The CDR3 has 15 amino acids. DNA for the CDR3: TGTGCCAGCAGTCACGTGACAGGTGGGGCAGATACGCAGTATTTT. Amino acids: CASSHVTGGADTQYF. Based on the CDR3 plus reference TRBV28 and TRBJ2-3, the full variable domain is DVKVTQSSRYLVKRTGEKVFLECVQDMDHENMFWYRQDPGLGLRLIYFSYDVKMKEKGDIPEGYSVSREKKERFSLILESASTNQTSMYLCASSHVTGGADTQYFGPGTRLTVL.

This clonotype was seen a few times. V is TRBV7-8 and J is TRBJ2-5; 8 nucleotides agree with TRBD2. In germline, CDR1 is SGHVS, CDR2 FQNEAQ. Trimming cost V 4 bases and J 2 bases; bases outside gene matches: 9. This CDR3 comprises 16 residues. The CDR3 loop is CASSSASTSGQETQYF. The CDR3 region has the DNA TGTGCCAGCAGCTCAGCCTCCACTAGCGGTCAAGAGACCCAGTACTTC.

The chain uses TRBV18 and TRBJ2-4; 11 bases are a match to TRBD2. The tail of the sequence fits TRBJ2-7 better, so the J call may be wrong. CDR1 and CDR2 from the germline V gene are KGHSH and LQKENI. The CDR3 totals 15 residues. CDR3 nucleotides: TGTGCCAGCTCACCAATAACTAGCGGGAGTGGCGAGCAGTACTTC. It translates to CASSPITSGSGEQYF.

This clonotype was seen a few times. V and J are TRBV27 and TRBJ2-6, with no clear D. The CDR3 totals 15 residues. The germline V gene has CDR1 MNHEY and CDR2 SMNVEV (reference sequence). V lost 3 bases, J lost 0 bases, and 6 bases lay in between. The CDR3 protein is CASSFMFSGANVLTF. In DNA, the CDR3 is TGTGCCAGCAGTTTTATGTTCTCTGGGGCCAACGTCCTGACTTTC.

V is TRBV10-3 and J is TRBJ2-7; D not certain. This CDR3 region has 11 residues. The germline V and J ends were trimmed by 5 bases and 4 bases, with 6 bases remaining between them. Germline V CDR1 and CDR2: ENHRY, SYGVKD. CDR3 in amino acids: CAISFRYEQYF. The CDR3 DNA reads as TGTGCCATCAGTTTTAGGTACGAGCAGTACTTC.

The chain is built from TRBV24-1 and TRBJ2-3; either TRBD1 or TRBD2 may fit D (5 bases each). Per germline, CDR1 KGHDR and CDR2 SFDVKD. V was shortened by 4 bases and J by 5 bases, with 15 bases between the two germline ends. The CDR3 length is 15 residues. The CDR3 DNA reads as TGTGCCACCAGTGAGGCACGGGGTAGGGGAGATACGCAGTATTTT. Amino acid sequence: CATSEARGRGDTQYF.

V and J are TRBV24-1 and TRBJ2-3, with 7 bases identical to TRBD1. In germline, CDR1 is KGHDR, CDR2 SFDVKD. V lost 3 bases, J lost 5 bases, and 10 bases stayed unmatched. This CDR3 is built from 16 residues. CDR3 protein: CATSDPGQRTGDTQYF. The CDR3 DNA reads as TGTGCCACCAGTGATCCGGGACAGCGCACCGGAGATACGCAGTATTTT.

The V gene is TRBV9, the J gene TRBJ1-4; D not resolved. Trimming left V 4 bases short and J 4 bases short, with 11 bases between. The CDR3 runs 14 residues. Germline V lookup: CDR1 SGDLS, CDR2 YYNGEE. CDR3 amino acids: CASSPRGDNEKLFF. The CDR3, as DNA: TGTGCCAGCAGCCCTCGGGGTGATAATGAAAAACTGTTTTTT.

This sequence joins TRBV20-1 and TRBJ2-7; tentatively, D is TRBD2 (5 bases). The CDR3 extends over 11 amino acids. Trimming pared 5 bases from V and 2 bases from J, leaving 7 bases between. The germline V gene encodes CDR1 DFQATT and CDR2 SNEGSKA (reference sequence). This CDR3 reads CSAGSTYEQYF. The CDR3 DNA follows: TGCAGTGCTGGGAGCACCTACGAGCAGTACTTC.

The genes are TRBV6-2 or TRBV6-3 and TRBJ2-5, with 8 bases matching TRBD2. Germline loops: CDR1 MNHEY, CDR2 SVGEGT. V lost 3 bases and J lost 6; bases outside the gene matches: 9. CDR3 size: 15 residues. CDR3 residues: CASSYPGLVQKTQYF. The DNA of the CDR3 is TGTGCCAGCAGTTATCCGGGACTAGTTCAAAAGACCCAGTACTTC.

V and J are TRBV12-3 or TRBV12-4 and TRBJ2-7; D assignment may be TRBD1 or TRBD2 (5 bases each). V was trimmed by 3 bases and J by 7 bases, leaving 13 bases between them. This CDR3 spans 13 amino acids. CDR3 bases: TGTGCCAGCAGTTTCGGGGCTTACAATGAGCAGTACTTC. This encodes CASSFGAYNEQYF.

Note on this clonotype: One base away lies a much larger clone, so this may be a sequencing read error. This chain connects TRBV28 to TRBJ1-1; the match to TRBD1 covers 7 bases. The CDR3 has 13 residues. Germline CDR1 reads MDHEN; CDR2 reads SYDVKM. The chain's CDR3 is CAGSSTGLTEAFF. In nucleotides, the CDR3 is TGTGCCGGCAGTTCGACAGGGCTCACTGAAGCTTTCTTT.

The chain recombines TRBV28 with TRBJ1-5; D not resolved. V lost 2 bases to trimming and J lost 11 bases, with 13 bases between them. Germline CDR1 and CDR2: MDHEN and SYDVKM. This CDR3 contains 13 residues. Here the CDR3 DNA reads TGTGCCAGCAGTTTAACGCGTATGGCGACCCAGCATTTT. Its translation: CASSLTRMATQHF.